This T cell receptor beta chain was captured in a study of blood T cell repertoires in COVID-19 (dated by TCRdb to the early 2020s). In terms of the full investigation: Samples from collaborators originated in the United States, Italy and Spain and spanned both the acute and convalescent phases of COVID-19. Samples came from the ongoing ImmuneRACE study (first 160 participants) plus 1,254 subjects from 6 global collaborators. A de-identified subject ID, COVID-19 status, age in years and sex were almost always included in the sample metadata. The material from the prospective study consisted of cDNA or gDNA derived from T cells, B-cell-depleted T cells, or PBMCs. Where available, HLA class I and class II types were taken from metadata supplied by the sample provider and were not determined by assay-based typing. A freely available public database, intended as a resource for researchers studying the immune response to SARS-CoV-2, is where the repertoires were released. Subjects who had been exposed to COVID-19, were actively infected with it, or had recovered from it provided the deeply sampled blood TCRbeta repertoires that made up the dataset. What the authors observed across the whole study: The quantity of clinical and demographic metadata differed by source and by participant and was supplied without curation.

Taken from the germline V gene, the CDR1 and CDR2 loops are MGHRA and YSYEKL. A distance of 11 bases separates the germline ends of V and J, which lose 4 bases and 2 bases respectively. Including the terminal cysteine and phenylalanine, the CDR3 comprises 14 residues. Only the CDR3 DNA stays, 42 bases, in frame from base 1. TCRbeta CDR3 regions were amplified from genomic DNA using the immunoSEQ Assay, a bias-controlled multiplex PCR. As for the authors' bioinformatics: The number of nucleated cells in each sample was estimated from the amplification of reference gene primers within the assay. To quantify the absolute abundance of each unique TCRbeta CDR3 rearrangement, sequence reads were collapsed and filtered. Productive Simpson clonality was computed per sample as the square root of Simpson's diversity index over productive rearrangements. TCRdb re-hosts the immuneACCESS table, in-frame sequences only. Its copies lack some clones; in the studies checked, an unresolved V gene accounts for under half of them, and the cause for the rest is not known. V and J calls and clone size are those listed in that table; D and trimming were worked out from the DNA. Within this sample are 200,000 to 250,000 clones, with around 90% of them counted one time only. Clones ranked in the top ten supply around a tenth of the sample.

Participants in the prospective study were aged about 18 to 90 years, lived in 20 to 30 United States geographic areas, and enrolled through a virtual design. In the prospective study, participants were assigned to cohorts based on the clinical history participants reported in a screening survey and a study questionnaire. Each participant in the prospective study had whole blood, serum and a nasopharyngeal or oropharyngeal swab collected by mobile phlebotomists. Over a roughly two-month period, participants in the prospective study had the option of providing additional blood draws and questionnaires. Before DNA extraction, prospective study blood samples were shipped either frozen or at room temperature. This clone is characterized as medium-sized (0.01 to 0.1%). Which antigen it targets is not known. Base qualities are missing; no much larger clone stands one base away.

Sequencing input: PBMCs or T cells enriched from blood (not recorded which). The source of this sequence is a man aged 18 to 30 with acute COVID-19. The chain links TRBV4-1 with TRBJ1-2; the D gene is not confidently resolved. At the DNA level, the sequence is TGCGCCAGCAGCCCCCTCCCCGGGAACTATGGCTACACCTTC. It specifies CASSPLPGNYGYTF.